The 21 T cell receptor beta chains presented below share a single source sample, sequenced in a study of OX40 agonist ivuxolimab in advanced cancers. Some clones are missing from TCRdb's copy, which holds only in-frame ones; the method was immunoSEQ multiplex PCR. Among tens of thousands of clones listed, roughly 86% were seen once. Sample: CD4+ or CD8+ T cells sorted from blood, taken in a trial of the OX40 agonist ivuxolimab. These receptors were collected from an adult with an advanced solid tumor such as melanoma, head and neck, liver or kidney cancer.

The rearrangement links TRBV5-6 to TRBJ1-5, with D unclear. The CDR3 is made up of 12 amino acids. V was shortened by 1 base and J by 4 bases, with 3 bases between the two germline ends. Germline V CDR1 and CDR2: SGHDT, YYEEEE. The CDR3 region is CASSLQNQPQHF. CDR3 coding DNA: TGTGCCAGCAGCTTGCAGAATCAGCCCCAGCATTTT.

J is TRBJ2-3 and V is TRBV30; D possibly corresponds to TRBD2 (5 bases). Germline lookup yields CDR1 GTSNPN and CDR2 SVGIG (reference sequence). The CDR3 extends over 17 amino acids. Trimming pared 0 bases from V and 2 bases from J, leaving 18 bases between. The CDR3 region is CAWSVTGNGLNTDTQYF. Here the CDR3 DNA reads TGTGCCTGGAGTGTAACCGGGAATGGTTTAAACACAGATACGCAGTATTTT.

This sequence joins TRBV7-3 and TRBJ2-1; TRBD2 matches at 12 bases. The CDR3 has 18 amino acids. Germline CDR1 and CDR2: SGHTA and FQGTGA. J lost 4 bases, V lost 2 bases, and 9 bases had no gene match. The CDR3 DNA sequence: TGTGCCAGCAGCTTATCAGCTAGCGGGAGGGAGGGGTACAATGAGCAGTTCTTC. Translating it yields CASSLSASGREGYNEQFF. The whole variable domain, filled in from reference TRBV7-3 and TRBJ2-1, reads GAGVSQTPSNKVTEKGKYVELRCDPISGHTALYWYRQSLGQGPEFLIYFQGTGAADDSGLPNDRFFAVRPEGSVSTLKIQRTERGDSAVYLCASSLSASGREGYNEQFFGPGTRLTVL.

The chain combines TRBV11-1 with TRBJ2-1; weak D call: TRBD2 (6 bases). CDR1 and CDR2 (germline): SGHAT, FQDESV (reference sequence). The length of the CDR3 is 17 residues. Trimming took 5 bases from V and 8 from J, leaving 25 bases between them. The CDR3 coding sequence is TGTGCCAGCAGCCCCTCCCGAGGGGCGGGATGGATCTATGAGCAGTTCTTC. Translated, it gives CASSPSRGAGWIYEQFF.

This chain joins TRBV28 and TRBJ1-2, with 9 bases lining up with TRBD1. The CDR3 consists of 15 residues. Germline V CDR1 and CDR2: MDHEN, SYDVKM. Unmatched junction bases numbered 7, after V lost 3 bases and J lost 5 bases. CDR3 region: CASSLGGQGGYGYTF. The CDR3, as DNA: TGTGCCAGCAGTTTGGGGGGACAGGGAGGGTATGGCTACACCTTC.

V and J are TRBV19 and TRBJ1-1; D remains unclear. The V end was cut by 6 bases, the J end by 1 base, with 9 bases between. Germline V gene data show CDR1 as LNHDA and CDR2 as SQIVND (reference sequence). The CDR3 has 13 residues. In nucleotides, the CDR3 is TGTGCCAGTAGGCACAGTGGGAACACTGAAGCTTTCTTT. Amino acid sequence: CASRHSGNTEAFF.

This clone was counted only a few times. The junction shows a germline mismatch at one end, possibly a read error. The V gene is TRBV4-3, the J gene TRBJ1-1, with no clear D. The CDR3 totals 13 residues. Per the germline V gene, CDR1 is LGHNA and CDR2 is YSLEER. The CDR3 DNA reads as TGCGCCAGCAGCCGCATAGAGAGGGTAGTCTTAACCTTT. This encodes CASSRIERVVLTF.

The J gene is TRBJ1-3, the V gene TRBV7-9; unclear D gene. Trimming stripped 4 bases from V and 4 bases from J, with 5 bases between. Germline CDR1 and CDR2: SEHNR and FQNEAQ (reference sequence). The CDR3 spans 12 residues. CDR3 sequence: CASSSEGNTIYF. The CDR3 bases are TGTGCCAGCAGCTCAGAAGGAAACACCATATATTTT.

Details on this clone: Mismatch with germline at one junction end may stem from a read error. This sequence joins TRBV15 and TRBJ1-5; D remains unclear. Germline lookup yields CDR1 LNHNV and CDR2 YYDKDF (reference sequence). This CDR3 comprises 13 residues. CDR3 sequence reads: CATSREGNQPQHF. CDR3 DNA: TGTGCCACCAGCCGAGAGGGTAATCAGCCCCAGCATTTT.

The V gene is TRBV13, the J gene TRBJ1-2; D ambiguous. This CDR3 is built from 12 residues. Looked up from germline, CDR1 is PRHDT and CDR2 is FYEKMQ (reference sequence). Trimming removed 4 bases at V and 1 base at J, with 4 bases between. CDR3 sequence (DNA): TGTGCCAGCAGCTCGGATAACTATGGCTACACCTTC. Translated, it gives CASSSDNYGYTF.

The chain recombines TRBV27 with TRBJ2-7, with 8 bases aligning to TRBD2. J gave up 1 base and V 6 bases, and 5 bases lay outside the gene matches. CDR3 length equals 14 residues. Looked up from germline, CDR1 is MNHEY and CDR2 is SMNVEV (reference sequence). This chain's CDR3 is CASRIAGFSYEQYF. The CDR3 DNA reads TGTGCCAGCAGAATAGCGGGATTTTCCTACGAGCAGTACTTC.

This chain uses TRBV4-3 with TRBJ1-4; the match to TRBD1 covers 8 bases. CDR1 and CDR2 (germline): LGHNA, YSLEER. The J segment lost 8 bases and the V segment lost 4 bases, leaving 9 bases of the junction unmatched. CDR3 length: 15 amino acids. This CDR3 reads CASSLGQGEGEKLFF. CDR3 bases: TGCGCCAGCAGCCTCGGACAGGGCGAAGGGGAAAAACTGTTTTTT.

The chain has TRBV27 and TRBJ2-1; 7 bases agree with TRBD2. This CDR3 region has 16 residues. The V gene's germline CDR1 is MNHEY and CDR2 SMNVEV (reference sequence). V trimming: 8 bases; J trimming: 7 bases; junction bases outside the gene matches: 17. As DNA, the CDR3 is TGTGCCAGCGGCCCAATTGGGGGAGGGCCTGGGAATGAGCAGTTCTTC. Encoded protein: CASGPIGGGPGNEQFF.

This rearrangement joins TRBV19 to TRBJ2-3, with D uncertain. The CDR3 has 14 residues. Germline CDR1 and CDR2: LNHDA and SQIVND (reference sequence). The V and J ends lost 5 bases and 1 base respectively, with 10 bases between them. CDR3 DNA sequence: TGTGCCAGTAGTGTACAGTGGGGCACAGATACGCAGTATTTT. It codes for CASSVQWGTDTQYF.

This chain links TRBV9 with TRBJ1-3, with D perhaps matching TRBD1 (6 bases). V lost 4 bases to trimming and J lost 0 bases, with 11 bases between them. The CDR3 consists of 15 residues. Per the germline V gene, CDR1 is SGDLS and CDR2 is YYNGEE. The CDR3 reads CASSPGQPSGNTIYF. The CDR3 region has the DNA TGTGCCAGCAGCCCAGGACAGCCCTCTGGAAACACCATATATTTT. The full variable domain, rest sourced from reference TRBV9 and TRBJ1-3, is DSGVTQTPKHLITATGQRVTLRCSPRSGDLSVYWYQQSLDQGLQFLIQYYNGEERAKGNILERFSAQQFPDLHSELNLSSLELGDSALYFCASSPGQPSGNTIYFGEGSWLTVV.

Of note for this clone: The junction shows a germline mismatch at one end, possibly a read error. This chain uses TRBV10-3 with TRBJ2-2; TRBD1 aligns across 7 bases. The CDR3 is 15 amino acids. From germline, CDR1 is ENHRY and CDR2 SYGVKD. The CDR3 nucleotides are TGTGCCAGCAGTTACTCGACAGGGTACACCGGGGAGCTGTTTTTT. This codes for CASSYSTGYTGELFF.

The table lists this clone with a count of one. CDR3 loop: CASQTSGRANEQYF. DNA of the CDR3: TGTGCCAGCCAGACTAGCGGGAGGGCCAACGAGCAGTACTTC. The chain couples TRBV19 to TRBJ2-7; 14 bases are shared with TRBD2. This CDR3 contains 14 residues. The J segment lost 5 bases and the V segment lost 9 bases, leaving 6 bases of the junction unmatched. Germline V gives CDR1 LNHDA, CDR2 SQIVND (reference sequence).

The chain joins TRBV11-1 to TRBJ1-1; a possible D gene is TRBD1 (6 bases). This CDR3 has 17 amino acids. Per germline, CDR1 SGHAT and CDR2 FQDESV (reference sequence). V was cut by 1 base and J by 6 bases, with 21 bases left in between. In DNA form, the CDR3 reads TGTGCCAGCAGCTTAGGCTCCCTTACCGGACAGTACCCTGAAGCTTTCTTT. Protein: CASSLGSLTGQYPEAFF.

The rearrangement uses TRBV5-1 and TRBJ2-7, with 8 positions matching TRBD1. Unmatched junction bases numbered 4, after V lost 2 bases and J lost 3 bases. The germline CDR1 and CDR2 sequences are SGHRS and YFSETQ. There are 14 residues in the CDR3. CDR3: CASSFYGQGYEQYF. The DNA of the CDR3 is TGCGCCAGCAGCTTTTACGGACAGGGCTACGAGCAGTACTTC.

The chain couples TRBV7-2 to TRBJ2-5; D is uncertain. Germline values: CDR1 SGHTA, CDR2 FQGNSA. V lost 1 base to trimming and J lost 1 base, with 4 bases between them. This CDR3 has 13 amino acids. The CDR3 region has the DNA TGTGCCAGCAGCTTAGATCCCCAAGAGACCCAGTACTTC. Its protein is CASSLDPQETQYF.

This rearrangement joins TRBV4-3 to TRBJ2-3; the D is unclear. V dropped 0 bases and J dropped 6 bases, with 7 bases sitting between them. CDR1 LGHNA and CDR2 YSLEER come from the germline V gene. CDR3 length: 13 amino acids. Here the CDR3 reads CASSQELVDTQYF. The CDR3, as DNA: TGCGCCAGCAGCCAAGAATTGGTGGATACGCAGTATTTT.